This paragraph reports one T cell receptor (beta chain). The record originates from a study of T-cell memory formation after mild COVID-19. The V end lost 2 bases, the J end lost 3 bases, and 14 bases lay between the germline ends. CDR1 KGHSH and CDR2 LQKENI come from the germline V gene. This CDR3 spans 16 amino acids. TCRdb passed the 5' RACE reads through MiXCR, listing each CDR3 protein once. The data contain about half a million distinct CDR3 sequences, approximately 18% of them singletons. The sample taken for sequencing was PBMCs or a T cell subset sorted from them (not recorded which). The source is an adult woman who had mild COVID-19 (a few samples of this study predate the infection). Cell type and time point are not known. The chain carries TRBV18 and TRBJ1-5; perhaps TRBD1 as D (5 bases). This chain's CDR3 is CASSPVSRENNQPQHF. The CDR3 nucleotides read TGTGCCAGCTCACCAGTTAGCAGGGAGAACAATCAGCCCCAGCATTTT.